The sequence of this T cell receptor beta chain was determined in a study of T cell changes during pregnancy in multiple sclerosis. Only in-frame clones appear in the TCRdb table, and some are missing; sequencing was by immunoSEQ multiplex PCR. The table includes approximately 92,000 clones, roughly 92% detected once. Germline V gene lookup returns CDR1 SGHVS and CDR2 FNYEAQ. V lost 5 bases, J lost 2 bases, and 13 bases lay in between. This CDR3 is 15 amino acids long. Sequenced material: peripheral blood, taken in the first trimester of pregnancy. The clonotype was recovered from a female donor with multiple sclerosis, enrolled in a pregnancy study. This sequence joins TRBV7-6 and TRBJ2-1, with TRBD2 as a possible D gene (6 bases). The CDR3 loop reads CASSARGLPYNEQFF. DNA for the CDR3: TGTGCCAGCAGCGCACGGGGACTGCCCTACAATGAGCAGTTCTTC.